One sample yielded the 24 T cell receptor beta chains listed below, sequenced in a study of PD-L1 blockade in urothelial cancer. Noted time point: pretreatment peripheral blood. Measured with immunoSEQ multiplex PCR; TCRdb has only the in-frame clones, and not every one. The table shows over 30,000 clones, with about 80% occurring only once. Sequences were derived from PBMCs, sampled around atezolizumab (anti-PD-L1) treatment. Receptors were obtained from a man aged 55 to 70 with urothelial cancer.

The V and J genes are TRBV30 and TRBJ2-5; TRBD1 matches 7 bases. Trimming removed 7 bases from V and 4 bases from J; junction bases left unmatched: 3. The CDR3 runs 11 residues. Germline values: CDR1 GTSNPN, CDR2 SVGIG (reference sequence). CDR3 coding DNA: TGTGCCTCCAACAGGGGAGAGACCCAGTACTTC. It yields the protein CASNRGETQYF.

The sample holds one count of this clone. The chain combines TRBV5-8 with TRBJ2-4; 10 nucleotides agree with TRBD2. This CDR3 comprises 18 residues. Germline trimming cut 0 bases from V and 6 bases from J; bases unmatched to any gene: 12. CDR1 SGHTS and CDR2 YDEGEE come from the germline V gene. DNA for the CDR3: TGTGCCAGCAGCTTGGCCCTATCGAGCGGGAGGGCCGGAAACATTCAGTACTTC. It encodes CASSLALSSGRAGNIQYF.

The chain has TRBV10-1 and TRBJ1-1, with D possibly matching TRBD1 (5 bases). Trimming cost V 5 bases and J 1 base, with 5 bases left between them. The length of the CDR3 is 12 residues. Germline assignment: CDR1 WNHNN and CDR2 SYGVQD (reference sequence). CDR3 in DNA: TGCGCCAGCAGTACAGGGAACACTGAAGCTTTCTTT. Translating gives CASSTGNTEAFF.

The table lists this clone with a few counts. Here the CDR3 reads CASSEGQGLRVEQYF. CDR3 nucleotides: TGTGCCAGCAGTGAGGGACAGGGCCTAAGGGTCGAGCAGTACTTC. V and J are TRBV2 and TRBJ2-7, with 9 bases aligning to TRBD1. J gave up 6 bases and V 3 bases, and 9 bases lay outside the gene matches. The CDR3 covers 15 residues. The germline gives CDR1 SNHLY, CDR2 FYNNEI.

This chain connects TRBV11-1 to TRBJ2-7; 7 bases match TRBD1. This CDR3 region has 14 residues. CDR1 and CDR2 from the germline V gene are SGHAT and FQDESV (reference sequence). Germline trimming cut 5 bases from V and 0 bases from J; bases unmatched to any gene: 4. CDR3 bases: TGTGCCAGCAGCAACAGGGGTGTCTCCTACGAGCAGTACTTC. It specifies CASSNRGVSYEQYF.

The CDR3 sequence: CAISDLGASGFSYEQYF. CDR3 sequence (DNA): TGTGCCATCAGTGACCTAGGGGCTAGCGGATTCTCCTACGAGCAGTACTTC. The chain carries TRBV10-3 and TRBJ2-7; the match to TRBD2 covers 7 bases. CDR1 is ENHRY and CDR2 is SYGVKD in the germline V gene. V shed 3 bases, J shed 0 bases, and the junction held 11 bases outside the gene matches. There are 17 residues in the CDR3.

The rearrangement uses TRBV9 and TRBJ2-2, with 10 bases matching TRBD1. Looked up from germline, CDR1 is SGDLS and CDR2 is YYNGEE. Trimming removed 6 bases from V and 7 bases from J; junction bases left unmatched: 6. This CDR3 spans 14 amino acids. The CDR3 DNA is TGTGCCAGCAAAGGACAGGGGGTGGTCGGGGAGCTGTTTTTT. Protein: CASKGQGVVGELFF.

The rearrangement joins TRBV29-1 to TRBJ1-4; D is unresolved. This CDR3 spans 12 amino acids. V lost 4 bases to trimming and J lost 0 bases, with 3 bases between them. In germline, CDR1 is SQVTM, CDR2 ANQGSEA. The CDR3 coding sequence is TGCAGCGTTGGCGCAACTAATGAAAAACTGTTTTTT. Encoded protein: CSVGATNEKLFF.

The CDR3 region is CASSLGGGRGLGYEQYF. As DNA, the CDR3 is TGTGCCAGCAGCTTAGGTGGGGGCAGGGGTTTAGGCTACGAGCAGTACTTC. The chain is built from TRBV7-9 and TRBJ2-7; D might be TRBD1 (6 bases). This CDR3 region has 17 residues. Per germline, CDR1 SEHNR and CDR2 FQNEAQ (reference sequence). V gave up 1 base and J gave up 3 bases, with 19 bases separating them.

CDR3 in amino acids: CASSGGQTYGYTF. The CDR3 DNA follows: TGTGCCAGCAGCGGTGGACAGACCTATGGCTACACCTTC. This chain uses TRBV7-2 with TRBJ1-2, with D tentatively TRBD1 (6 bases). V was clipped by 5 bases and J by 4 bases, with 11 bases between them. CDR3 length: 13 amino acids. The germline gives CDR1 SGHTA, CDR2 FQGNSA.

This chain uses TRBV7-2 with TRBJ2-1, with TRBD1 identical over 10 bases. Trimming took 5 bases from V and 7 from J; bases not matched to a gene: 8. There are 15 residues in the CDR3. In germline, CDR1 is SGHTA, CDR2 FQGNSA. CDR3 sequence: CASSRDRGGLNEQFF. CDR3 nucleotide sequence: TGTGCCAGCAGCAGGGACAGGGGAGGACTAAATGAGCAGTTCTTC.

The rearrangement links TRBV25-1 to TRBJ2-3, with 8 bases lining up with TRBD1. The J segment lost 4 bases and the V segment lost 2 bases, leaving 2 bases of the junction unmatched. CDR3 length: 14 amino acids. Germline V gene lookup returns CDR1 MGHDK and CDR2 SYGVNS. The CDR3 nucleotides read TGTGCCAGCAGTGAAGAGGACAGGGCAGATACGCAGTATTTT. Translating gives CASSEEDRADTQYF.

The chain combines TRBV7-2 with TRBJ2-1; D gene unclear. Germline CDR1 reads SGHTA; CDR2 reads FQGNSA. The CDR3 length is 12 residues. V was pared by 9 bases and J by 4 bases, with 10 bases between. For the CDR3, the DNA is TGTGCCAGTAGTGGGCAGTACAATGAGCAGTTCTTC. This codes for CASSGQYNEQFF. The variable domain in full, with the rest retrieved from reference TRBV7-2 and TRBJ2-1, is GAGVSQSPSNKVTEKGKDVELRCDPISGHTALYWYRQSLGQGLEFLIYFQGNSAPDKSGLPSDRFSAERTGGSVSTLTIQRTQQEDSAVYLCASSGQYNEQFFGPGTRLTVL.

This clone was seen a handful of times. The chain has TRBV2 and TRBJ2-4; 7 bases are shared with TRBD1. V gave up 6 bases and J gave up 4 bases; unmatched junction bases: 6. CDR1 and CDR2 (germline): SNHLY, FYNNEI. This CDR3 has 14 residues. The CDR3 reads CASRVETGKNIQYF. The CDR3 DNA reads as TGTGCCAGCAGGGTGGAGACAGGGAAAAACATTCAGTACTTC. Drawing the rest from reference TRBV2 and TRBJ2-4, the complete variable domain is EPEVTQTPSHQVTQMGQEVILRCVPISNHLYFYWYRQILGQKVEFLVSFYNNEISEKSEIFDDQFSVERPDGSNFTLKIRSTKLEDSAMYFCASRVETGKNIQYFGAGTRLSVL.

This clone was observed once. This chain links TRBV19 with TRBJ2-2; D possibly corresponds to TRBD1 (5 bases). V gave up 6 bases and J gave up 6 bases, with 14 bases separating them. The CDR3 sequence is 14 residues long. Germline V lookup: CDR1 LNHDA, CDR2 SQIVND (reference sequence). CDR3 loop: CASRMGPRAGELFF. The CDR3 bases are TGTGCCAGTAGGATGGGTCCCAGGGCCGGGGAGCTGTTTTTT.

This rearrangement joins TRBV19 to TRBJ1-1, with D tentatively TRBD1 (5 bases). From germline, CDR1 is LNHDA and CDR2 SQIVND (reference sequence). V gave up 3 bases and J gave up 6 bases, with 14 bases separating them. The CDR3 loop spans 14 amino acids. The CDR3 sequence is CASSIVREAAEAFF. Here the CDR3 DNA reads TGTGCCAGTAGTATCGTCAGGGAGGCAGCTGAAGCTTTCTTT.

This sequence joins TRBV2 and TRBJ1-4, with TRBD1 matching over 10 bases. There are 15 residues in the CDR3. V gave up 7 bases and J gave up 7 bases; unmatched junction bases: 9. The V gene's germline CDR1 is SNHLY and CDR2 FYNNEI. The CDR3 here is CASTRQGAAAEKLFF. CDR3 in DNA: TGTGCCAGCACTCGACAGGGGGCGGCAGCTGAAAAACTGTTTTTT.

This sequence joins TRBV27 and TRBJ1-5; tentative D call: TRBD1 (6 bases). The V gene's germline CDR1 is MNHEY and CDR2 SMNVEV (reference sequence). The CDR3 contains 16 residues. With 2 bases removed from V and 9 bases from J, the gap between germline ends came to 20 bases. This CDR3 is CASSLGGQAPSGPQHF. The DNA for the CDR3 is TGTGCCAGCAGTTTAGGGGGACAAGCACCCTCGGGGCCCCAGCATTTT.

The chain recombines TRBV18 with TRBJ1-3, with D possibly matching TRBD1 (5 bases). The CDR3 spans 18 residues. Germline V gene data show CDR1 as KGHSH and CDR2 as LQKENI. V was cut by 3 bases and J by 0 bases, with 18 bases left in between. CDR3 sequence (DNA): TGTGCCAGCTCACCTCGGTCAGGGAGGGTTGTCTCTGGAAACACCATATATTTT. Amino acids: CASSPRSGRVVSGNTIYF.

In its sample, this clone was seen a few times. The chain employs TRBV7-3 and TRBJ2-1, with 15 bases lining up with TRBD2. This CDR3 contains 17 residues. Germline V gives CDR1 SGHTA, CDR2 FQGTGA. With 5 bases clipped from V and 9 bases from J, the junction kept 11 bases outside the gene matches. The DNA of the CDR3 is TGTGCCAGCAGCCCAGGGACGGGACTAGCGGGAGGCGGTGAGCAGTTCTTC. Protein sequence: CASSPGTGLAGGGEQFF.

This chain uses TRBV7-3 with TRBJ1-1; 9 bases are shared with TRBD1. Unmatched junction bases numbered 11, after V lost 5 bases and J lost 7 bases. The CDR3 is 15 amino acids. From germline, CDR1 is SGHTA and CDR2 FQGTGA. The CDR3 region is CASSQQGAGLGEAFF. The CDR3 nucleotides are TGTGCCAGCAGCCAACAGGGGGCCGGGTTGGGTGAAGCTTTCTTT. Full variable domain (rest looked up from reference TRBV7-3 and TRBJ1-1): GAGVSQTPSNKVTEKGKYVELRCDPISGHTALYWYRQSLGQGPEFLIYFQGTGAADDSGLPNDRFFAVRPEGSVSTLKIQRTERGDSAVYLCASSQQGAGLGEAFFGQGTRLTVV.

This clone was picked up one time. The rearrangement links TRBV28 to TRBJ1-5; TRBD1 matches 9 bases. This CDR3 is 15 amino acids long. J lost 7 bases, V lost 3 bases, and 7 bases had no gene match. Germline V CDR1 and CDR2: MDHEN, SYDVKM. The CDR3: CASSLSTGGPQPQHF. In DNA form, the CDR3 reads TGTGCCAGCAGTTTGTCTACAGGGGGCCCGCAGCCCCAGCATTTT.

This rearrangement joins TRBV5-8 to TRBJ1-5, with D possibly matching TRBD1 (5 bases). Between the trimmed V and J ends, which lost 5 bases and 2 bases, there was a span of 8 bases. The CDR3 spans 13 residues. Germline CDR1 and CDR2: SGHTS and YDEGEE. The CDR3 DNA sequence: TGTGCCAGCAGAGGAGGGGGCAATCAGCCCCAGCATTTT. Its translation: CASRGGGNQPQHF.

J is TRBJ1-3 and V is TRBV7-9; unclear D gene. Trimming removed 1 base at V and 0 bases at J, with 10 bases between. The CDR3 loop spans 16 amino acids. The V gene's germline CDR1 is SEHNR and CDR2 FQNEAQ (reference sequence). The CDR3 loop is CASSLVEQISGNTIYF. The CDR3 bases are TGTGCCAGCAGCTTAGTAGAACAGATCTCTGGAAACACCATATATTTT.